The source of this T cell receptor (beta chain) is a study of regulatory T cells in long-lasting Graves disease. Study overall: Graves' patients with a new diagnosis had received antithyroid drugs under 3 months.

This CDR3 has 18 amino acids. J gave up 0 bases and V 2 bases, and 7 bases lay outside the gene matches. Study observations and caveats: When disease was persistent, TRBV28, TRBJ1-2 and TRBJ2-5 were the favored segments.

The authors built TCR beta libraries using iRepertoire HTBI primers and Arm-PCR of CDR3 regions. TCRdb fed the multiplex PCR reads into MiXCR, producing one record per CDR3 protein. The sample lists approximately 400,000 distinct CDR3 sequences, approximately 15% occurring once. This clonotype was counted between two and nine times. Its cognate antigen is unknown. The sample's time point: newly diagnosed GD, antithyroid drugs for less than 3 months. Generation of the TCR library employed RNA extracted from PBMCs. This sample also belongs to another study, concerning T cells in Graves' hyperthyroidism and ophthalmopathy.

This sample comprised peripheral blood mononuclear cells (PBMCs), obtained at new diagnosis, from a patient treated with antithyroid drugs. The chain employs TRBV12-3 or TRBV12-4 and TRBJ2-1, with 10 bases lining up with TRBD2. The sequence was collected from a woman in her thirties or forties with Graves disease. The CDR3 nucleotides are TGTGCCAGCAGTTTACCCTCAGCGGGAGGGCCCTCCTACAATGAGCAGTTCTTC. This codes for CASSLPSAGGPSYNEQFF.